A single T cell receptor (beta chain) is shown here with its context. The record originates from a study of blood T cell repertoires in COVID-19. Profiling relied on immunoSEQ multiplex PCR, and the TCRdb table lists in-frame clones only, not all of them. In the table there are approximately 210,000 clones, just under 85% of which are singletons. Trimming at V came to 4 bases and at J to 1 base, leaving 18 bases not matched to a gene. The germline CDR1 and CDR2 sequences are MDHEN and SYDVKM. This CDR3 is 19 amino acids long. This TCR came from a woman aged 50 to 65 with active or convalescent COVID-19. Sample: peripheral blood. The chain combines TRBV28 with TRBJ1-2, with 7 bases aligning to TRBD1. CDR3 nucleotides: TGTGCCAGCAGTTCACCAAGTCGGACAGGCTTCAGAGGTAACTATGGCTACACCTTC. As protein: CASSSPSRTGFRGNYGYTF.